What follows are 16 T cell receptor beta chains derived from one specimen sequenced in a study of PD-1 blockade in classical Hodgkin lymphoma. All trial patients relapsed after autologous stem cell transplantation. Sequencing used immunoSEQ multiplex PCR; TCRdb keeps in-frame clones, though not all of them. The sample consists of roughly 140,000 clones, 78% of them appearing once. Sequenced here: peripheral blood mononuclear cells (PBMCs), sampled before the second cycle of nivolumab. Every receptor here comes from a human donor with classical Hodgkin lymphoma.

V is TRBV19 and J is TRBJ2-3; D remains ambiguous. CDR1 and CDR2 from the germline V gene are LNHDA and SQIVND (reference sequence). This CDR3 region has 12 residues. Trimming stripped 6 bases from V and 6 bases from J, with 10 bases between. CDR3 in amino acids: CASRGSGDTQYF. The CDR3 nucleotides are TGTGCCAGTAGGGGTTCAGGCGATACGCAGTATTTT. Filled out from reference TRBV19 and TRBJ2-3, the complete variable domain reads DGGITQSPKYLFRKEGQNVTLSCEQNLNHDAMYWYRQDPGQGLRLIYYSQIVNDFQKGDIAEGYSVSREKKESFPLTVTSAQKNPTAFYLCASRGSGDTQYFGPGTRLTVL.

CDR3 in amino acids: CASSSGQGNQPQHF. The CDR3 DNA is TGTGCCAGCAGTTCCGGACAGGGGAATCAGCCCCAGCATTTT. The chain is built from TRBV6-5 and TRBJ1-5; 9 nucleotides agree with TRBD1. CDR1 is MNHEY, CDR2 SVGAGI, per germline. This CDR3 contains 14 residues. The V segment lost 4 bases and the J segment 4 bases; nucleotides outside the gene matches: 2.

The V gene is TRBV19, the J gene TRBJ2-1, with 7 bases matching TRBD2. Germline lookup yields CDR1 LNHDA and CDR2 SQIVND (reference sequence). This CDR3 contains 14 residues. The V and J ends lost 4 bases and 6 bases, in that order; junction bases with no gene match: 6. The CDR3: CASSTGLETNEQFF. The CDR3 region has the DNA TGTGCCAGTAGTACAGGACTAGAGACCAATGAGCAGTTCTTC.

This clone appeared a single time. The gene calls are TRBV7-2 and TRBJ2-3, with 16 nucleotides matching TRBD2. CDR3 length equals 18 residues. From germline, CDR1 is SGHTA and CDR2 FQGNSA. The V segment lost 4 bases and the J segment 2 bases; nucleotides outside the gene matches: 6. CDR3 in amino acids: CASSSTGTSGGATDTQYF. In DNA form, the CDR3 reads TGTGCCAGCAGCTCCACCGGGACTAGCGGGGGGGCCACAGATACGCAGTATTTT.

J is TRBJ1-2 and V is TRBV30; TRBD1 matches at 7 bases. The CDR3 covers 13 residues. CDR1 GTSNPN and CDR2 SVGIG come from the germline V gene (reference sequence). V shed 0 bases and J 8 bases; nucleotides not matched to a gene: 6. The CDR3 sequence: CAWSVVQGSGYTF. Here the CDR3 DNA reads TGTGCCTGGAGTGTGGTACAGGGGAGCGGCTACACCTTC.

V is TRBV28 and J is TRBJ1-5; 7 bases are a match to TRBD1. The CDR3 is made up of 14 amino acids. The germline V gene encodes CDR1 MDHEN and CDR2 SYDVKM. Trimming took 6 bases from V and 4 from J; bases not matched to a gene: 6. CDR3 sequence: CASSPGTVNQPQHF. The CDR3 DNA reads TGTGCCAGCAGCCCCGGGACAGTGAATCAGCCCCAGCATTTT.

The chain recombines TRBV4-1 with TRBJ2-5, with D tentatively TRBD1 (6 bases). The CDR3 runs 17 residues. Deletions cut 0 bases from V and 1 base from J, with 15 bases between. Germline V lookup: CDR1 MGHRA, CDR2 YSYEKL. CDR3 in amino acids: CASSQEVRAGAQETQYF. CDR3 coding DNA: TGCGCCAGCAGCCAAGAAGTCCGGGCAGGGGCCCAAGAGACCCAGTACTTC.

The genes are TRBV11-3 and TRBJ1-2; D unclear. The CDR3 is made up of 13 amino acids. Deletions cut 1 base from V and 3 bases from J, with 6 bases between. Germline CDR1 and CDR2: SGHNT and YENEEA. The chain's CDR3 is CASSLAGYYGYTF. DNA for the CDR3: TGTGCCAGCAGCTTAGCGGGGTACTATGGCTACACCTTC.

This rearrangement joins TRBV7-9 to TRBJ2-1; D is unresolved. The CDR3 runs 13 residues. Germline loops: CDR1 SEHNR, CDR2 FQNEAQ (reference sequence). The germline V and J ends were trimmed by 6 bases and 14 bases, with 20 bases remaining between them. The CDR3: CASSRPVPIQKFF. CDR3 coding DNA: TGTGCCAGCAGTCGACCAGTCCCGATCCAAAAGTTCTTC.

The rearrangement joins TRBV7-3 to TRBJ2-3; 8 bases align to TRBD2. J was trimmed by 7 bases and V by 2 bases; bases with no gene match: 8. Germline CDR1 reads SGHTA; CDR2 reads FQGTGA. The CDR3 consists of 15 residues. CDR3 region: CASSLAGGGLHTQYF. In DNA, the CDR3 is TGTGCCAGCAGCTTAGCGGGAGGAGGTTTACATACGCAGTATTTT.

V is TRBV6-6 and J is TRBJ2-5; D might be TRBD1 (5 bases). This CDR3 has 13 residues. The ends were cut back, 3 bases at V and 5 bases at J, with 10 bases in the middle. Germline V gene lookup returns CDR1 MNHNY and CDR2 SVGAGI (reference sequence). The CDR3 coding sequence is TGTGCCAGCAGTTATTGGGGCGTGGAGACCCAGTACTTC. This encodes CASSYWGVETQYF.

The table lists this clone with a count of one. This sample also contains other DNA sequences that code for the same CDR3. V usage is TRBV6-6 and J usage is TRBJ1-2; D gene unclear. Trimming stripped 2 bases from V and 4 bases from J, with 2 bases between. The germline V gene has CDR1 MNHNY and CDR2 SVGAGI (reference sequence). This CDR3 is built from 11 residues. The CDR3 nucleotides are TGTGCCAGCAGTTACAGCTATGGCTACACCTTC. Translated: CASSYSYGYTF.

Points on this clone: An end of the junction does not agree with germline; a read error may underlie this. The chain is built from TRBV5-4 and TRBJ2-5; D might be TRBD1 or TRBD2, each matching 5 bases. Germline loops: CDR1 SGHNT, CDR2 YYREEE (reference sequence). This CDR3 is 16 amino acids long. Here the CDR3 DNA reads TGCGCCAGCAGCCAATTGGGGGTCTCCGGCGGGGAGACCCAGTACTTC. It specifies CASSQLGVSGGETQYF.

The CDR3 nucleotides are TGTGCCAGCAGAGCCGGGACAGCCTACTTCACAGATACGCAGTATTTT. It is translated as CASRAGTAYFTDTQYF. The V gene is TRBV2, the J gene TRBJ2-3; 7 nucleotides align to TRBD1. CDR3 length: 16 amino acids. V was pared by 6 bases and J by 2 bases, with 11 bases of the junction left unmatched. Per germline, CDR1 SNHLY and CDR2 FYNNEI.

This chain links TRBV5-1 with TRBJ1-2, with 10 positions matching TRBD1. The CDR3 runs to 15 residues. With 2 bases clipped from V and 7 bases from J, the junction kept 8 bases outside the gene matches. Germline V gives CDR1 SGHRS, CDR2 YFSETQ. CDR3 nucleotide sequence: TGCGCCAGCAGCTTAGCCGGGACAGGGGTTCCTGGCTACACCTTC. Amino acids: CASSLAGTGVPGYTF.

Notes on this clone: This same CDR3 is encoded by further DNA sequences in the sample. V is TRBV5-1 and J is TRBJ1-2; D is ambiguous. CDR3 length: 13 residues. The V end was cut by 5 bases, the J end by 2 bases, with 10 bases between. Germline values: CDR1 SGHRS, CDR2 YFSETQ. The CDR3 here is CASSFGVNYGYTF. The CDR3 coding sequence is TGCGCCAGCAGTTTTGGCGTCAACTATGGCTACACCTTC.